This T cell receptor beta chain was sequenced during a study of siplizumab effects on memory and regulatory T cells. CDR3 length: 15 residues. Trimming took off 4 bases at V and 0 bases at J, with 10 bases between the two ends. Germline CDR1 and CDR2: MNHNS and SASEGT. Study-level results: The authors mapped only a minor fraction of alloreactive clones to unstimulated subsets. Under siplizumab, an average about 70% of mappable alloreactive CD4+ clones were Treg-derived, compared with around 25% in controls.

In each sample, roughly 97,000 TCR templates were assayed. Measured with immunoSEQ multiplex PCR; TCRdb has only the in-frame clones, and not every one. The data contain around 100,000 clones, roughly 94% of them singletons. Notes on this clone: Its antigen is not known.

This clonotype was sampled from a human donor in good health. Material for sequencing was Tregs sorted from blood. The chain is built from TRBV6-1 and TRBJ1-3; D is ambiguous. CDR3 region: CASSGQRFSGNTIYF. The DNA of the CDR3 is TGTGCCAGCAGTGGGCAAAGGTTCTCTGGAAACACCATATATTTT.